Below are 29 T cell receptor beta chains sequenced from a single sample in a study of blood T cell repertoires in COVID-19 (dated by TCRdb to the early 2020s). To prepare the library, the immunoSEQ multiplex PCR assay was applied. TCRdb took over this immuneACCESS table, retaining in-frame rearrangements with V and J assigned. Such tables are incomplete; in checked studies, under half of the missing clones stem from an unresolved V gene, and the remainder is unexplained. In this sample the table shows roughly 110,000 clones, about 85% of which occur a single time. The top ten clones comprise approximately 5% of the sample. Sequencing input: peripheral blood. The receptor source for this set is a woman aged 60-75 years with COVID-19, enrolled during active disease.

This clone was observed a handful of times. CDR3 region: CASSWGRRLGDTEAFF. The CDR3 DNA is TGCGCCAGCAGCTGGGGGCGGCGGCTGGGGGACACTGAAGCTTTCTTT. This chain links TRBV5-1 with TRBJ1-1; TRBD1 is a possible D gene (6 bases). The germline gives CDR1 SGHRS, CDR2 YFSETQ. Trimming took off 3 bases at V and 3 bases at J, with 18 bases between the two ends. The CDR3 runs 16 residues.

This clone was counted a few times. The chain combines TRBV7-3 with TRBJ2-1; perhaps TRBD2 as D (6 bases). The CDR3 is made up of 13 amino acids. Germline V gives CDR1 SGHTA, CDR2 FQGTGA. V was cut by 5 bases and J by 9 bases, with 14 bases left in between. The CDR3 protein is CASSDGLRSEQFF. The DNA for the CDR3 is TGTGCCAGCAGCGACGGACTACGCAGTGAGCAGTTCTTC.

The chain has TRBV5-1 and TRBJ1-1, with D maybe TRBD1 (5 bases). Germline V lookup: CDR1 SGHRS, CDR2 YFSETQ. V was shortened by 0 bases and J by 1 base, with 13 bases between the two germline ends. CDR3 length equals 16 residues. Here the CDR3 DNA reads TGCGCCAGCAGCTTGGGGGGACTAGGAGGGAACACTGAAGCTTTCTTT. It encodes CASSLGGLGGNTEAFF.

The rearrangement links TRBV3-1 (or the pseudogene TRBV3-2) to TRBJ1-2; D perhaps matches TRBD1 (6 bases). Trimming took off 1 base at V and 3 bases at J, with 6 bases between the two ends. CDR1 is LGHDT and CDR2 is YNNKEL in the germline V gene (reference sequence). CDR3 length: 13 amino acids. In DNA, the CDR3 is TGTGCCAGCAGCCAAGGGACAGACTATGGCTACACCTTC. As protein: CASSQGTDYGYTF.

The J gene is TRBJ2-7, the V gene TRBV7-2; TRBD2 matches 13 bases. Germline CDR1 SGHTA, CDR2 FQGNSA. The CDR3 totals 19 residues. Trimming took 0 bases from V and 2 from J; bases not matched to a gene: 10. CDR3 loop: CASSLATSGGVPPTYEQYF. The DNA for the CDR3 is TGTGCCAGCAGCTTAGCAACTAGCGGGGGGGTACCCCCTACCTACGAGCAGTACTTC.

This sequence joins TRBV12-3 or TRBV12-4 and TRBJ1-2; TRBD1 matches at 7 bases. The CDR3 covers 13 residues. J was trimmed by 6 bases and V by 6 bases; bases with no gene match: 7. The CDR3 region is CASSRQGGHGYTF. In DNA, the CDR3 is TGTGCCAGCAGCCGACAGGGTGGGCATGGCTACACCTTC.

This clone was seen more than once but under ten times. The chain links TRBV5-1 to TRBJ1-2; D may be TRBD1 (5 bases). CDR1 is SGHRS and CDR2 is YFSETQ in the germline V gene. The CDR3 has 13 residues. Between the trimmed V and J ends, which lost 7 bases and 1 base, there was a span of 11 bases. The CDR3 sequence is CASQGADNYGYTF. The CDR3 DNA is TGCGCCAGCCAAGGGGCAGATAACTATGGCTACACCTTC.

The gene calls are TRBV6-5 and TRBJ1-6, with D tentatively TRBD1 (5 bases). Trimming cost V 5 bases and J 3 bases, with 8 bases left between them. Looked up from germline, CDR1 is MNHEY and CDR2 is SVGAGI. CDR3 length: 14 residues. CDR3 nucleotides: TGTGCCAGCAGTCGACAGAGCTATAATTCACCCCTCCACTTT. Amino acid sequence: CASSRQSYNSPLHF.

The gene calls are TRBV14 and TRBJ1-2; a possible D gene is TRBD1 (5 bases). The V end lost 5 bases, the J end lost 4 bases, and 17 bases lay between the germline ends. There are 15 residues in the CDR3. In germline, CDR1 is SGHDN, CDR2 FVKESK. CDR3 sequence (DNA): TGTGCCAGCAGCTCCGACAGAATGCCCATCTATGGCTACACCTTC. Its translation is CASSSDRMPIYGYTF.

This sequence joins TRBV6-5 and TRBJ1-1; no definite D call. V was clipped by 0 bases and J by 4 bases, with 15 bases between them. Germline V lookup: CDR1 MNHEY, CDR2 SVGAGI. The CDR3 sequence is 16 residues long. The CDR3 here is CASSYSGYELGTEAFF. DNA for the CDR3: TGTGCCAGCAGTTACTCCGGGTATGAATTAGGCACTGAAGCTTTCTTT.

This clone was recorded a few times. The V call is TRBV2, the J call TRBJ1-2; the match to TRBD1 covers 11 bases. The CDR3 loop spans 14 amino acids. Per the germline V gene, CDR1 is SNHLY and CDR2 is FYNNEI. With V trimmed by 4 bases and J by 4 bases, 2 bases remained unmatched. In DNA form, the CDR3 reads TGTGCCAGCAGTGGGACAGGGGGCCTCTATGGCTACACCTTC. Translating gives CASSGTGGLYGYTF.

This chain joins TRBV19 and TRBJ1-2, with 9 bases matching TRBD1. The V segment lost 7 bases and the J segment 2 bases; nucleotides outside the gene matches: 14. The CDR3 length is 17 residues. Per the germline V gene, CDR1 is LNHDA and CDR2 is SQIVND (reference sequence). CDR3 coding DNA: TGTGCCAGTACCCTAAGGGGGACAGGGAGAAACAACTATGGCTACACCTTC. Protein product: CASTLRGTGRNNYGYTF.

As DNA, the CDR3 is TGCGCCAGCAGCTTGGGGGAGGGTTATCAGCCCCAGCATTTT. Protein: CASSLGEGYQPQHF. V gene TRBV5-1 combines with J gene TRBJ1-5; D uncertain. The CDR3 contains 14 residues. With 0 bases removed from V and 5 bases from J, the gap between germline ends came to 9 bases. The V gene's germline CDR1 is SGHRS and CDR2 YFSETQ.

V is TRBV5-5 and J is TRBJ1-2; D is perhaps TRBD1 (5 bases). This CDR3 contains 15 residues. CDR1 and CDR2 from the germline V gene are SGHKS and YYEKEE (reference sequence). V lost 2 bases, J lost 6 bases, and 17 bases lay in between. In nucleotides, the CDR3 is TGTGCCAGCAGCTTCAGGGATGGGCCTCTCAATGGCTACACCTTC. Translating gives CASSFRDGPLNGYTF. Full variable domain (outside the CDR3, taken from reference TRBV5-5 and TRBJ1-2): DAGVTQSPTHLIKTRGQQVTLRCSPISGHKSVSWYQQVLGQGPQFIFQYYEKEERGRGNFPDRFSARQFPNYSSELNVNALLLGDSALYLCASSFRDGPLNGYTFGSGTRLTVV.

The chain carries TRBV20-1 and TRBJ1-5, with 10 bases that match TRBD1. The germline V gene encodes CDR1 DFQATT and CDR2 SNEGSKA (reference sequence). This CDR3 has 17 amino acids. With V trimmed by 3 bases and J by 2 bases, 10 bases remained unmatched. The CDR3 DNA reads as TGCAGTGCTAGTTCGGGGACAGGGGCTGACGGCAATCAGCCCCAGCATTTT. Translated, it gives CSASSGTGADGNQPQHF.

The rearrangement links TRBV2 to TRBJ1-2; the D gene is possibly TRBD1 (6 bases). The germline CDR1 and CDR2 sequences are SNHLY and FYNNEI. The V and J ends lost 4 bases and 4 bases respectively, with 16 bases between them. This CDR3 is built from 15 residues. The chain's CDR3 is CASSGSGDVGYGYTF. In nucleotides, the CDR3 is TGTGCCAGCAGTGGTTCAGGGGACGTCGGCTATGGCTACACCTTC.

The chain recombines TRBV6-4 with TRBJ1-5; 9 nucleotides align to TRBD1. CDR1 MRHNA and CDR2 SNTAGT come from the germline V gene. V gave up 5 bases and J gave up 5 bases; unmatched junction bases: 7. The CDR3 sequence is 15 residues long. CDR3 bases: TGTGCCAGCAGTCCGACAGGGGGAAGCGATCAGCCCCAGCATTTT. Encoded protein: CASSPTGGSDQPQHF.

The rearrangement joins TRBV3-1 (or the pseudogene TRBV3-2) to TRBJ1-4; possible D gene TRBD1, 6 bases. Germline V gene data show CDR1 as LGHDT and CDR2 as YNNKEL (reference sequence). V was clipped by 5 bases and J by 0 bases, with 16 bases between them. This CDR3 spans 17 amino acids. The CDR3: CASSENRGIPTNEKLFF. The CDR3 nucleotides are TGTGCCAGCAGCGAAAATAGGGGGATACCAACTAATGAAAAACTGTTTTTT.

This sequence joins TRBV7-2 and TRBJ2-7; no clear D gene. V lost 1 base and J lost 4, with 5 bases in between. CDR1 is SGHTA and CDR2 is FQGNSA in the germline V gene. This CDR3 spans 12 amino acids. The CDR3, as DNA: TGTGCCAGCAGCTTAGTTTCGTACGAGCAGTACTTC. It is translated as CASSLVSYEQYF.

J is TRBJ2-1 and V is TRBV5-1; D might be TRBD2 (6 bases). The CDR3 consists of 13 residues. V shed 2 bases and J shed 4 bases, with 7 bases lying between them. Germline V gene sequence: CDR1 SGHRS, CDR2 YFSETQ. The CDR3 region has the DNA TGCGCCAGCAGCTTCGGGGGATACAATGAGCAGTTCTTC. Residues: CASSFGGYNEQFF.

The chain joins TRBV5-1 to TRBJ1-3, with 10 bases that match TRBD1. CDR1 SGHRS and CDR2 YFSETQ come from the germline V gene. The CDR3 contains 16 residues. V gave up 4 bases and J gave up 2 bases; unmatched junction bases: 6. This CDR3 reads CASSPTGGETGNTIYF. CDR3 in DNA: TGCGCCAGCAGCCCGACAGGGGGCGAAACTGGAAACACCATATATTTT.

Concerning this clone itself: An end of the junction differs from the germline gene, which may be a read error. J is TRBJ2-5 and V is TRBV27; 8 nucleotides align to TRBD2. The length of the CDR3 is 20 residues. CDR1 is MNHEY and CDR2 is SMNVEV in the germline V gene (reference sequence). CDR3 region: CARSRRRGRRGGPERETQYF. CDR3 bases: TGTGCCCGCAGCCGCCGACGGGGCAGACGGGGGGGGCCTGAACGGGAGACCCAGTACTTC.

The CDR3 loop reads CASSGQGGVTEAFF. Written as DNA, the CDR3 is TGTGCCAGTAGTGGACAGGGAGGGGTCACTGAAGCTTTCTTT. The chain combines TRBV19 with TRBJ1-1; TRBD1 aligns across 8 bases. The CDR3 spans 14 residues. V was clipped by 5 bases and J by 4 bases; unmatched bases: 6. Per germline, CDR1 LNHDA and CDR2 SQIVND (reference sequence). Full variable domain (outside the CDR3, taken from reference TRBV19 and TRBJ1-1): DGGITQSPKYLFRKEGQNVTLSCEQNLNHDAMYWYRQDPGQGLRLIYYSQIVNDFQKGDIAEGYSVSREKKESFPLTVTSAQKNPTAFYLCASSGQGGVTEAFFGQGTRLTVV.

The chain recombines TRBV7-9 with TRBJ2-2; weak D call: TRBD2 (6 bases). Germline CDR1 is SEHNR and CDR2 is FQNEAQ (reference sequence). With 6 bases removed from V and 2 bases from J, the gap between germline ends came to 10 bases. CDR3 length equals 14 residues. The CDR3 nucleotides read TGTGCCAGCAGGGGACTGTCTAACACCGGGGAGCTGTTTTTT. The encoded protein is CASRGLSNTGELFF.

The chain carries TRBV19 and TRBJ2-5; 8 bases match TRBD1. The CDR3 is 12 amino acids. Germline assignment: CDR1 LNHDA and CDR2 SQIVND (reference sequence). V trimming: 6 bases; J trimming: 5 bases; junction bases outside the gene matches: 2. The CDR3 region is CASRTGGETQYF. The CDR3 DNA reads TGTGCCAGTAGAACAGGGGGGGAGACCCAGTACTTC.

The chain recombines TRBV7-2 with TRBJ1-2, with D hard to call. CDR1 and CDR2 (germline): SGHTA, FQGNSA. The germline V and J ends were trimmed by 4 bases and 4 bases, with 7 bases remaining between them. CDR3 size: 12 residues. CDR3 nucleotide sequence: TGTGCCAGCAGCTCGTTCTCCTATGGCTACACCTTC. Residues: CASSSFSYGYTF. The full variable domain, its missing parts supplied by reference TRBV7-2 and TRBJ1-2, is GAGVSQSPSNKVTEKGKDVELRCDPISGHTALYWYRQSLGQGLEFLIYFQGNSAPDKSGLPSDRFSAERTGGSVSTLTIQRTQQEDSAVYLCASSSFSYGYTFGSGTRLTVV.

This rearrangement joins TRBV6-5 to TRBJ2-1, with 8 bases fitting TRBD2. CDR3 size: 14 residues. J gave up 4 bases and V 7 bases, and 6 bases lay outside the gene matches. Germline CDR1 MNHEY, CDR2 SVGAGI. CDR3 nucleotide sequence: TGTGCCAGCATTCTCGGGGGGGCATACAATGAGCAGTTCTTC. Its protein is CASILGGAYNEQFF.

The gene calls are TRBV19 and TRBJ2-6, with 8 bases that match TRBD1. CDR1 is LNHDA and CDR2 is SQIVND in the germline V gene (reference sequence). The J segment lost 0 bases and the V segment lost 6 bases, leaving 10 bases of the junction unmatched. The CDR3 contains 18 residues. In nucleotides, the CDR3 is TGTGCCAGTAGCGGGACAGGATTTATGAGCTCTGGGGCCAACGTCCTGACTTTC. Residues: CASSGTGFMSSGANVLTF.

The gene calls are TRBV4-1 and TRBJ2-3, with D perhaps TRBD2 (6 bases). The V end was cut by 1 base, the J end by 1 base, with 12 bases between. The V gene's germline CDR1 is MGHRA and CDR2 YSYEKL. The CDR3 is 16 amino acids. The CDR3 reads CASSQVGRGGTDTQYF. CDR3 DNA: TGCGCCAGCAGCCAAGTTGGGCGGGGAGGCACAGATACGCAGTATTTT.